One sample yielded the 10 T cell receptor beta chains listed below, sequenced in a study of T cells in Graves' hyperthyroidism and ophthalmopathy. Amplification targeted TCR beta CDR3 regions from RNA transcripts. First-round RT-PCR targeting the TCR CDR3 was performed with the HTBI primer set. TCRdb called the multiplex PCR reads again in MiXCR, with one record for every CDR3 protein. The sample comprises 350,000 or so distinct CDR3 sequences, 15% to 20% of which are singletons, and around a sixth rests with the top ten. Material for sequencing was blood. Receptors were obtained from a woman in her thirties or forties with Graves' ophthalmopathy.

This clonotype came up once. The chain carries TRBV12-3 or TRBV12-4 and TRBJ1-2, with D possibly matching TRBD1 (5 bases). V gave up 3 bases and J gave up 7 bases, with 9 bases separating them. This CDR3 comprises 12 residues. The CDR3: CASSFRDAGYTF. Written as DNA, the CDR3 is TGTGCCAGCAGTTTCAGGGACGCTGGCTACACCTTC.

In this sample, this clonotype turned up a few times. The rearrangement joins TRBV5-1 to TRBJ1-6, with D perhaps TRBD1 (6 bases). CDR1 and CDR2 (germline): SGHRS, YFSETQ. This CDR3 has 16 amino acids. The germline V and J ends were trimmed by 4 bases and 2 bases, with 13 bases remaining between them. Written as DNA, the CDR3 is TGCGCCAGCAGCCGAGCAGGGGATACCTATAATTCACCCCTCCACTTT. It encodes CASSRAGDTYNSPLHF.

This clonotype has ten or more counts. CDR3 DNA sequence: TGTGCCAGCAGTTTTTGGGACAGGGATTATCAGCCCCAGCATTTT. The encoded protein is CASSFWDRDYQPQHF. The V gene is TRBV28, the J gene TRBJ1-5; 9 bases map to TRBD1. Germline values: CDR1 MDHEN, CDR2 SYDVKM. The CDR3 is 15 residues long. The ends lost 3 bases at V and 5 bases at J; junction bases unmatched: 5.

This clonotype was seen at least ten times. The rearrangement joins TRBV6-5 to TRBJ1-2; 9 nucleotides line up with TRBD1. The CDR3 contains 12 residues. Per the germline V gene, CDR1 is MNHEY and CDR2 is SVGAGI. The junction had 4 bases not matched to a gene; V was cut back by 6 bases and J by 8 bases. DNA of the CDR3: TGTGCCAGCAGAGGGACAGGGTGGGGCTACACCTTC. As protein: CASRGTGWGYTF.

This clonotype was seen at least ten times. The V and J genes are TRBV27 and TRBJ1-2; D is ambiguous. V lost 3 bases, J lost 8 bases, and 13 bases lay in between. The length of the CDR3 is 13 residues. The germline V gene has CDR1 MNHEY and CDR2 SMNVEV (reference sequence). CDR3 sequence (DNA): TGTGCCAGCAGTTTCGGCAGGTTTGCAGGCTACACCTTC. This encodes CASSFGRFAGYTF.

This clonotype has at least ten counts. The chain has TRBV27 and TRBJ2-5; the D gene is possibly TRBD1 (6 bases). The CDR3 has 14 residues. CDR1 is MNHEY and CDR2 is SMNVEV in the germline V gene (reference sequence). V was trimmed by 4 bases and J by 5 bases, leaving 14 bases between them. CDR3 coding DNA: TGTGCCAGCAGTTCCCTATTAACAGGGGAGACCCAGTACTTC. It is translated as CASSSLLTGETQYF.

At least ten counts were recorded for this clonotype. The V gene is TRBV7-9, the J gene TRBJ2-5; 11 bases line up with TRBD2. Germline values: CDR1 SEHNR, CDR2 FQNEAQ (reference sequence). The CDR3 is 16 residues long. Trimming removed 5 bases from V and 1 base from J; junction bases left unmatched: 6. CDR3 nucleotide sequence: TGTGCCAGCAGCATCCTAGCGGGAGGACCCCAAGAGACCCAGTACTTC. It specifies CASSILAGGPQETQYF.

This chain connects TRBV7-6 to TRBJ2-7, with 7 bases aligning to TRBD1. Germline V gives CDR1 SGHVS, CDR2 FNYEAQ. The CDR3 is 15 residues long. J gave up 3 bases and V 2 bases, and 7 bases lay outside the gene matches. In DNA, the CDR3 is TGTGCCAGCAGCTTAAACCCAGGGGGTCGCTACGAGCAGTACTTC. It translates to CASSLNPGGRYEQYF.

This clonotype was seen ten or more times. The chain combines TRBV6-4 with TRBJ2-2; TRBD1 aligns across 8 bases. The CDR3 consists of 15 residues. The V gene end was trimmed by 0 bases and the J gene end by 7 bases; junction bases not matched to a gene: 4. Germline V gene sequence: CDR1 MRHNA, CDR2 SNTAGT. Here the CDR3 reads CASSDSTGAGGELFF. CDR3 DNA: TGTGCCAGCAGTGACTCGACAGGGGCTGGCGGGGAGCTGTTTTTT.

This clonotype has at least ten counts. The chain has TRBV6-5 and TRBJ2-2; no clear D gene. This CDR3 contains 12 residues. V dropped 2 bases and J dropped 6 bases, with 4 bases sitting between them. CDR1 and CDR2 from the germline V gene are MNHEY and SVGAGI. The CDR3 spells CASSYGAGELFF. The CDR3 DNA follows: TGTGCCAGCAGTTACGGGGCCGGGGAGCTGTTTTTT.